The 29 T cell receptor beta chains in this list originate from one sample, sequenced in a study of T cell changes during pregnancy in multiple sclerosis (dated by TCRdb to between 2018 and 2020). Libraries were prepared through the immunoSEQ multiplex PCR assay. In TCRdb, the immuneACCESS table is reduced to in-frame sequences with V and J assigned. These tables do not hold every clone; where another copy was compared, an unresolved V gene accounts for under half, and the others remain unexplained. The sample profile shows under 70,000 clones; about 90% of them were found once. The ten largest clones add up to just under 0.5% of the sample. This specimen was CD4+ T cells from peripheral blood mononuclear cells, taken after pregnancy. The receptors come from a female donor in good health, enrolled as a control in a pregnancy study.

J is TRBJ1-1 and V is TRBV6-5, with a weak D call TRBD1 (5 bases). Looked up from germline, CDR1 is MNHEY and CDR2 is SVGAGI. This CDR3 has 14 amino acids. V was pared by 0 bases and J by 4 bases, with 9 bases between. CDR3 DNA: TGTGCCAGCAGTTACTCTTGGGGGGGCACTGAAGCTTTCTTT. Translation: CASSYSWGGTEAFF.

The chain uses TRBV7-2 and TRBJ1-1, with 11 bases matching TRBD1. With 4 bases clipped from V and 7 bases from J, the junction kept 11 bases outside the gene matches. This CDR3 has 16 amino acids. Germline V gene lookup returns CDR1 SGHTA and CDR2 FQGNSA. The CDR3 nucleotides are TGTGCCAGCAGCTCAAGGGACAGGGGGACCATGAGTGAAGCTTTCTTT. Protein: CASSSRDRGTMSEAFF.

Written as DNA, the CDR3 is TGCGCCAGCAGCCAAGATAAAGCGGCCGCAACTAATGAAAAACTGTTTTTT. It encodes CASSQDKAAATNEKLFF. V and J are TRBV4-1 and TRBJ1-4; no clear D gene. Trimming removed 0 bases from V and 0 bases from J, with 11 bases in between. Per germline, CDR1 MGHRA and CDR2 YSYEKL. This CDR3 comprises 17 residues.

The rearrangement joins TRBV5-6 to TRBJ1-1; D unclear. CDR3 size: 13 residues. V lost 0 bases and J lost 7, with 10 bases in between. CDR1 is SGHDT, CDR2 YYEEEE, per germline. The CDR3 protein is CASSLASQIEAFF. As DNA, the CDR3 is TGTGCCAGCAGCTTGGCCTCACAGATTGAAGCTTTCTTT.

V gene TRBV14 combines with J gene TRBJ2-7, with TRBD2 as a possible D gene (6 bases). Germline V gene sequence: CDR1 SGHDN, CDR2 FVKESK. The CDR3 length is 14 residues. The V end lost 1 base, the J end lost 3 bases, and 10 bases lay between the germline ends. CDR3 bases: TGTGCCAGCAGCCAAGGTTACGGGAGCTACGAGCAGTACTTC. Its protein product is CASSQGYGSYEQYF.

The rearrangement links TRBV4-3 to TRBJ1-2; D perhaps matches TRBD1 (6 bases). V lost 0 bases to trimming and J lost 4 bases, with 24 bases between them. Germline V gives CDR1 LGHNA, CDR2 YSLEER. This CDR3 comprises 19 residues. DNA for the CDR3: TGCGCCAGCAGCCAAGATATTCTAAGGGGAACAGGGACCTCCTATGGCTACACCTTC. Protein: CASSQDILRGTGTSYGYTF.

The table lists this clone with a count of one. The CDR3 region has the DNA TGTGCCTGGAGTGCGGCGGCAGGGGCCAACGTCCTGACTTTC. It is translated as CAWSAAAGANVLTF. The V gene is TRBV30, the J gene TRBJ2-6; no reliable D call. V was pared by 1 base and J by 4 bases, with 8 bases between. CDR1 is GTSNPN, CDR2 SVGIG, per germline (reference sequence). CDR3 length: 14 amino acids.

The J gene is TRBJ1-6, the V gene TRBV5-6; 8 bases agree with TRBD1. Germline assignment: CDR1 SGHDT and CDR2 YYEEEE. Trimming at V came to 4 bases and at J to 10 bases, leaving 7 bases not matched to a gene. This CDR3 is built from 14 residues. The CDR3 is CASSIRGRGSPLHF. Written as DNA, the CDR3 is TGTGCCAGCAGCATCAGGGGGCGAGGATCACCCCTCCACTTT.

V gene TRBV7-3 combines with J gene TRBJ2-1; TRBD2 agrees at 12 bases. Per the germline V gene, CDR1 is SGHTA and CDR2 is FQGTGA. The CDR3 loop spans 16 amino acids. V was clipped by 3 bases and J by 6 bases; unmatched bases: 6. CDR3: CASSFLAGGPGNEQFF. The DNA of the CDR3 is TGTGCCAGCAGCTTCCTAGCGGGGGGGCCCGGCAATGAGCAGTTCTTC. The whole variable domain, filled in from reference TRBV7-3 and TRBJ2-1, reads GAGVSQTPSNKVTEKGKYVELRCDPISGHTALYWYRQSLGQGPEFLIYFQGTGAADDSGLPNDRFFAVRPEGSVSTLKIQRTERGDSAVYLCASSFLAGGPGNEQFFGPGTRLTVL.

The CDR3 here is CASSFAGIYSNQPQHF. The CDR3 DNA reads as TGTGCCAGCAGCTTTGCAGGGATTTATAGCAATCAGCCCCAGCATTTT. This chain uses TRBV5-6 with TRBJ1-5; weak D call: TRBD1 (5 bases). Germline-derived CDR1 and CDR2 are SGHDT and YYEEEE. The CDR3 is 16 residues long. V was cut by 2 bases and J by 0 bases, with 12 bases left in between.

The chain employs TRBV5-4 and TRBJ1-2; 7 nucleotides line up with TRBD1. The CDR3 extends over 13 amino acids. Germline-derived CDR1 and CDR2 are SGHNT and YYREEE (reference sequence). V lost 9 bases to trimming and J lost 7 bases; unmatched junction nucleotides: 12. In DNA, the CDR3 is TGTGCCACTATTCCTGACAGGGCAAGTGGCTACACCTTC. It specifies CATIPDRASGYTF.

The chain employs TRBV5-1 and TRBJ2-2, with a tentative D call TRBD1 (5 bases). CDR3 length: 13 amino acids. The V gene's germline CDR1 is SGHRS and CDR2 YFSETQ. The ends were cut back, 1 base at V and 6 bases at J, with 7 bases in the middle. CDR3 DNA: TGCGCCAGCAGCTTGCAAGGGGCCGGGGAGCTGTTTTTT. It is translated as CASSLQGAGELFF.

The DNA of the CDR3 is TGTGCCGCACACCCGACGAGGGAGACCTACGAGCAGTACTTC. This translates into CAAHPTRETYEQYF. The chain employs TRBV28 and TRBJ2-7, with D maybe TRBD2 (5 bases). Trimming cost V 11 bases and J 2 bases, with 19 bases left between them. Germline loops: CDR1 MDHEN, CDR2 SYDVKM. The CDR3 is made up of 14 amino acids.

The rearrangement joins TRBV5-1 to TRBJ1-5, with 7 positions matching TRBD1. Per the germline V gene, CDR1 is SGHRS and CDR2 is YFSETQ. This CDR3 is built from 15 residues. Trimming cost V 4 bases and J 6 bases; bases outside gene matches: 10. CDR3 sequence: CASSPEGQEIQPQHF. The CDR3, as DNA: TGCGCCAGCAGCCCGGAAGGACAGGAGATTCAGCCCCAGCATTTT.

The chain uses TRBV6-5 and TRBJ1-2; D remains unclear. This CDR3 region has 14 residues. With 4 bases removed from V and 5 bases from J, the gap between germline ends came to 14 bases. CDR1 MNHEY and CDR2 SVGAGI come from the germline V gene. CDR3 nucleotides: TGTGCCAGCAGTTCGTCTGGAACGGGTTATGGCTACACCTTC. Protein product: CASSSSGTGYGYTF.

This chain links TRBV4-3 with TRBJ1-5; 7 bases are a match to TRBD1. This CDR3 contains 16 residues. Germline lookup yields CDR1 LGHNA and CDR2 YSLEER. J lost 7 bases, V lost 2 bases, and 11 bases had no gene match. The CDR3 is CASSQPGQAAGQPQHF. CDR3 coding DNA: TGCGCCAGCAGCCAACCCGGACAGGCAGCAGGGCAGCCCCAGCATTTT.

The table lists this clone with a count of one. The chain links TRBV19 to TRBJ1-3, with D possibly TRBD1 on 6 matching bases. CDR1 is LNHDA, CDR2 SQIVND, per germline (reference sequence). The CDR3 has 15 residues. V was pared by 5 bases and J by 3 bases, with 14 bases between. Here the CDR3 DNA reads TGTGCCAGTAGTCTTGAGGGGGGGCATGGAAACACCATATATTTT. Its translation is CASSLEGGHGNTIYF.

The chain couples TRBV11-2 to TRBJ2-1, with D maybe TRBD2 (5 bases). The CDR3 is made up of 17 amino acids. Trimming took 1 base from V and 0 from J, leaving 13 bases between them. Germline V gene data show CDR1 as SGHAT and CDR2 as FQNNGV. The DNA for the CDR3 is TGTGCCAGCAGCTTAGCCTCCGGGGTCGTCTCCTACAATGAGCAGTTCTTC. Protein sequence: CASSLASGVVSYNEQFF.

This chain connects TRBV7-2 to TRBJ1-2, with a tentative D call TRBD1 (5 bases). The CDR3 has 17 residues. Germline assignment: CDR1 SGHTA and CDR2 FQGNSA. V shed 5 bases and J shed 3 bases, with 22 bases lying between them. The CDR3 protein is CASSPFGYGAKDYGYTF. The CDR3 DNA sequence: TGTGCCAGCAGCCCGTTTGGTTATGGGGCCAAGGACTATGGCTACACCTTC.

This chain connects TRBV5-1 to TRBJ2-3, with TRBD2 matching 7 bases. In germline, CDR1 is SGHRS, CDR2 YFSETQ. The CDR3 is 13 amino acids. Germline trimming cut 9 bases from V and 2 bases from J; bases unmatched to any gene: 6. The CDR3 region has the DNA TGCGCCACCTCTAGCGGTATCACAGATACGCAGTATTTT. Translated, it gives CATSSGITDTQYF.

The V gene is TRBV5-1, the J gene TRBJ1-1; D possibly corresponds to TRBD1 (6 bases). This CDR3 comprises 15 residues. V was shortened by 6 bases and J by 2 bases, with 17 bases between the two germline ends. Germline V CDR1 and CDR2: SGHRS, YFSETQ. CDR3 amino acids: CASKGQGGGNTEAFF. The DNA for the CDR3 is TGCGCCAGCAAAGGGCAGGGAGGGGGAAACACTGAAGCTTTCTTT.

The genes are TRBV18 and TRBJ1-2, with TRBD1 as a possible D gene (6 bases). This CDR3 region has 14 residues. Germline loops: CDR1 KGHSH, CDR2 LQKENI. V dropped 4 bases and J dropped 0 bases, with 9 bases sitting between them. In nucleotides, the CDR3 is TGTGCCAGCTCACAACAGGGAACTAACTATGGCTACACCTTC. This gives the protein CASSQQGTNYGYTF.

The chain uses TRBV14 and TRBJ1-6, with TRBD1 matching 7 bases. The CDR3 has 16 residues. The V gene's germline CDR1 is SGHDN and CDR2 FVKESK. V was pared by 2 bases and J by 5 bases, with 6 bases of the junction left unmatched. This chain's CDR3 is CASSQTSTGNNSPLHF. The CDR3 bases are TGTGCCAGCAGCCAAACTTCGACAGGGAATAATTCACCCCTCCACTTT.

This rearrangement joins TRBV7-2 to TRBJ2-3, with 10 bases lining up with TRBD2. Germline lookup yields CDR1 SGHTA and CDR2 FQGNSA. V was clipped by 7 bases and J by 4 bases; unmatched bases: 11. The CDR3 contains 16 residues. The CDR3 DNA follows: TGTGCCAGCACCGGAGCGGGGGGGCGTTCGCCAGATACGCAGTATTTT. Translated: CASTGAGGRSPDTQYF. Together with reference TRBV7-2 and TRBJ2-3, the CDR3 gives the full variable domain: GAGVSQSPSNKVTEKGKDVELRCDPISGHTALYWYRQSLGQGLEFLIYFQGNSAPDKSGLPSDRFSAERTGGSVSTLTIQRTQQEDSAVYLCASTGAGGRSPDTQYFGPGTRLTVL.

J is TRBJ2-7 and V is TRBV13, with D hard to call. The CDR3 contains 12 residues. V shed 4 bases and J shed 12 bases, with 16 bases lying between them. CDR1 and CDR2 (germline): PRHDT, FYEKMQ (reference sequence). CDR3 coding DNA: TGTGCCAGCAGCTACGGGTCTCCATCCAGGTACTTC. Amino acid sequence: CASSYGSPSRYF.

Of note for this clone: This CDR3 is also generated by other DNA sequences in the sample. V gene TRBV6-1 combines with J gene TRBJ1-2; no clear D. Looked up from germline, CDR1 is MNHNS and CDR2 is SASEGT. Trimming pared 0 bases from V and 8 bases from J, leaving 16 bases between. The CDR3 totals 15 residues. In DNA, the CDR3 is TGTGCCAGCAGTGAAGCAGACACCCTCTCGGGGGGCTACACCTTC. It codes for CASSEADTLSGGYTF.

V usage is TRBV5-5 and J usage is TRBJ1-2; D gene unclear. The CDR3 loop spans 11 amino acids. V lost 5 bases, J lost 7 bases, and 9 bases lay in between. From germline, CDR1 is SGHKS and CDR2 YYEKEE (reference sequence). The CDR3 here is CASSFDTGYTF. In DNA, the CDR3 is TGTGCCAGCAGTTTTGACACTGGCTACACCTTC.

The chain combines TRBV9 with TRBJ2-2; a weak D match, TRBD2 (7 bases). This CDR3 has 16 residues. The germline V gene encodes CDR1 SGDLS and CDR2 YYNGEE. V lost 4 bases to trimming and J lost 5 bases, with 18 bases between them. The CDR3, as DNA: TGTGCCAGCAGCCCACCTGGGGGGGCTGGGACCGGGGAGCTGTTTTTT. This sequence encodes CASSPPGGAGTGELFF.

In its sample, this clone was seen once. The CDR3 is CASRAPGITPLHF. CDR3 nucleotides: TGTGCCAGCAGGGCCCCAGGGATAACACCCCTCCACTTT. V and J are TRBV27 and TRBJ1-6; D might be TRBD1 (5 bases). V was clipped by 6 bases and J by 11 bases, with 14 bases between them. The CDR3 has 13 residues. The germline gives CDR1 MNHEY, CDR2 SMNVEV (reference sequence).